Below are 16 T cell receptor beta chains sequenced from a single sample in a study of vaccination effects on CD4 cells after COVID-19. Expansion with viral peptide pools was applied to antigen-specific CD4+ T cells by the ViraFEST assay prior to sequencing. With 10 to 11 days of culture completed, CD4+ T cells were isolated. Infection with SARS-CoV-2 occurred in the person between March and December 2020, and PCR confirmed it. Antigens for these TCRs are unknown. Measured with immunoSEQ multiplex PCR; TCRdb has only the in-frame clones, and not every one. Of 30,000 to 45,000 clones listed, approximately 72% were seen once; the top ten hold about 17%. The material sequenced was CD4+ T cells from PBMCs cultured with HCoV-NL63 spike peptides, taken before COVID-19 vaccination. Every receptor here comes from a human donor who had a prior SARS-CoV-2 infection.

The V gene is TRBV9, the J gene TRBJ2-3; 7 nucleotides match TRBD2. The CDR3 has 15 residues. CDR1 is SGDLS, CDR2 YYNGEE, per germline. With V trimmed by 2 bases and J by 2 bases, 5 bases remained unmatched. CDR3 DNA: TGTGCCAGCAGCGTCTGGGGGGGTCTCACAGATACGCAGTATTTT. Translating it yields CASSVWGGLTDTQYF.

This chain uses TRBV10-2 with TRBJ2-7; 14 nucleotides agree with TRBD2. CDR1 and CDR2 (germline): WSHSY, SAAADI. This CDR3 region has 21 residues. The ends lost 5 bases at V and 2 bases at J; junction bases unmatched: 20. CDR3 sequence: CASSLNPGTSGGYSRPYEQYF. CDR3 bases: TGCGCCAGCAGTTTGAACCCCGGGACTAGCGGGGGATACTCACGGCCCTACGAGCAGTACTTC.

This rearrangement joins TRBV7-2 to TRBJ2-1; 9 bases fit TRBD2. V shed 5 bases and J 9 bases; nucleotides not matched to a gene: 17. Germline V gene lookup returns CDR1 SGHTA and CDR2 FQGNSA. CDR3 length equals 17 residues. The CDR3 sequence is CASSPRVGAGGPGEQFF. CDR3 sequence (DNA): TGTGCCAGCAGCCCCAGGGTCGGGGCGGGGGGGCCAGGTGAGCAGTTCTTC.

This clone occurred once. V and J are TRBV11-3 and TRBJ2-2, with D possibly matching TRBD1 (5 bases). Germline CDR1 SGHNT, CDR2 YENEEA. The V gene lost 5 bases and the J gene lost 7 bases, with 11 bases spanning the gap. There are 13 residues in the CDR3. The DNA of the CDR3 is TGTGCCAGCAGCCTTAGGGGATTCGGGGAGCTGTTTTTT. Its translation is CASSLRGFGELFF.

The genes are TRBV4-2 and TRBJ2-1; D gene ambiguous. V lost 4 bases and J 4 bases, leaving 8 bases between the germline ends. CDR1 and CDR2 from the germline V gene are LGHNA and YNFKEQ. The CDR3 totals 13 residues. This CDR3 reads CASSREQYNEQFF. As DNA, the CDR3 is TGTGCCAGCAGCCGCGAACAGTACAATGAGCAGTTCTTC.

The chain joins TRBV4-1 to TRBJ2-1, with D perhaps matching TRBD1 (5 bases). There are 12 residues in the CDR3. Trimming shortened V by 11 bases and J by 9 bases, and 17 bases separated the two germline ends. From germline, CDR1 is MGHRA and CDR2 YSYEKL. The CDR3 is CAAGRGPSEQFF. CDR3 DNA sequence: TGCGCCGCCGGTAGGGGTCCGAGTGAGCAGTTCTTC.

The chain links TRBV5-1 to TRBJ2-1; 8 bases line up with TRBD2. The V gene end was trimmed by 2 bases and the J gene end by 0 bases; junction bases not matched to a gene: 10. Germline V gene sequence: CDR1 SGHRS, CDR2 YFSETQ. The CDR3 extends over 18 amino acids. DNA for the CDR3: TGCGCCAGCAGCTTAAGGACTAGCCATACTTACTCCTACAATGAGCAGTTCTTC. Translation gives CASSLRTSHTYSYNEQFF.

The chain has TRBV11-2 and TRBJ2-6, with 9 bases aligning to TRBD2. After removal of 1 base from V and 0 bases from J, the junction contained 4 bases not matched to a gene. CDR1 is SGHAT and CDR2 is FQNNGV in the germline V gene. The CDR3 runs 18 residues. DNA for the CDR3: TGTGCCAGCAGCTTAGCGACTAGCGGTTACTCTGGGGCCAACGTCCTGACTTTC. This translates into CASSLATSGYSGANVLTF. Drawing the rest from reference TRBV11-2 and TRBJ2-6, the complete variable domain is EAGVAQSPRYKIIEKRQSVAFWCNPISGHATLYWYQQILGQGPKLLIQFQNNGVVDDSQLPKDRFSAERLKGVDSTLKIQPAKLEDSAVYLCASSLATSGYSGANVLTFGAGSRLTVL.

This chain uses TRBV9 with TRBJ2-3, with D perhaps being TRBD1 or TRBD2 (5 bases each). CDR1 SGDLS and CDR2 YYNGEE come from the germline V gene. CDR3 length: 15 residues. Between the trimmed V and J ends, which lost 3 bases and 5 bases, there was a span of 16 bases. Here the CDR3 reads CASSDRQGGGDTQYF. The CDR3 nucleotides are TGTGCCAGCAGCGATCGGCAGGGCGGAGGAGATACGCAGTATTTT.

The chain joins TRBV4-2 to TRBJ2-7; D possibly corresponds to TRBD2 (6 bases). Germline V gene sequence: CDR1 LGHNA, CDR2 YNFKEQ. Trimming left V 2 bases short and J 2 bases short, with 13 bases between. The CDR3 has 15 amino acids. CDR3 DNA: TGTGCCAGCAGCCAAATTGGGACTGGTCCCTACGAGCAGTACTTC. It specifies CASSQIGTGPYEQYF.

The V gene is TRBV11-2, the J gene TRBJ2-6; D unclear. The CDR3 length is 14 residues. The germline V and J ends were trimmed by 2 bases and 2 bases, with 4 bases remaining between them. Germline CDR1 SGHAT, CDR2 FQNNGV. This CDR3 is CASSLTAGANVLTF. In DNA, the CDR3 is TGTGCCAGCAGCTTAACCGCTGGGGCCAACGTCCTGACTTTC.

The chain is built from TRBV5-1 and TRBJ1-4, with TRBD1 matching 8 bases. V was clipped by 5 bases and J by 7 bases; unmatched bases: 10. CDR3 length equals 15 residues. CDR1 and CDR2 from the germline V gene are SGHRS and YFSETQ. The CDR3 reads CASSSQGARGEKLFF. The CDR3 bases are TGCGCCAGCAGTTCCCAGGGGGCCCGCGGTGAAAAACTGTTTTTT.

CDR3 coding DNA: TGCGCCAGCAGTGAGTTTATTCGAGCGGGGGGAAGCACAGATACGCAGTATTTT. As protein: CASSEFIRAGGSTDTQYF. The V call is TRBV10-2, the J call TRBJ2-3; 9 bases map to TRBD2. V shed 1 base, J shed 0 bases, and the junction held 8 bases outside the gene matches. The CDR3 is made up of 18 amino acids. Germline values: CDR1 WSHSY, CDR2 SAAADI.

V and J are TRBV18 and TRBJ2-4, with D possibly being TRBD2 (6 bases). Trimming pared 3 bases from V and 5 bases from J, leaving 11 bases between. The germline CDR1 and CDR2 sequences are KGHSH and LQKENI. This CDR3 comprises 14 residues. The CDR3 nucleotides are TGTGCCAGCTCACCGCGTAGCGGCGAAAACATTCAGTACTTC. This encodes CASSPRSGENIQYF.

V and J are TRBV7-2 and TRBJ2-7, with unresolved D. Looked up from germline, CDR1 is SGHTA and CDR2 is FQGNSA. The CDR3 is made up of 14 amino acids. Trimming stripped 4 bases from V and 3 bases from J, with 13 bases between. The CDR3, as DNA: TGTGCCAGCAGCTCCACCTACACCCACTACGAGCAGTACTTC. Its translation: CASSSTYTHYEQYF.

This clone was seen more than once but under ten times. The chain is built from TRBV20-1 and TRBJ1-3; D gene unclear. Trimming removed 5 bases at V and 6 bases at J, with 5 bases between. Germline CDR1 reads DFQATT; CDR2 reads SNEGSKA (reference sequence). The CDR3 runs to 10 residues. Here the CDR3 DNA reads TGCAGTGCTCTGGAAAACACCATATATTTT. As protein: CSALENTIYF.